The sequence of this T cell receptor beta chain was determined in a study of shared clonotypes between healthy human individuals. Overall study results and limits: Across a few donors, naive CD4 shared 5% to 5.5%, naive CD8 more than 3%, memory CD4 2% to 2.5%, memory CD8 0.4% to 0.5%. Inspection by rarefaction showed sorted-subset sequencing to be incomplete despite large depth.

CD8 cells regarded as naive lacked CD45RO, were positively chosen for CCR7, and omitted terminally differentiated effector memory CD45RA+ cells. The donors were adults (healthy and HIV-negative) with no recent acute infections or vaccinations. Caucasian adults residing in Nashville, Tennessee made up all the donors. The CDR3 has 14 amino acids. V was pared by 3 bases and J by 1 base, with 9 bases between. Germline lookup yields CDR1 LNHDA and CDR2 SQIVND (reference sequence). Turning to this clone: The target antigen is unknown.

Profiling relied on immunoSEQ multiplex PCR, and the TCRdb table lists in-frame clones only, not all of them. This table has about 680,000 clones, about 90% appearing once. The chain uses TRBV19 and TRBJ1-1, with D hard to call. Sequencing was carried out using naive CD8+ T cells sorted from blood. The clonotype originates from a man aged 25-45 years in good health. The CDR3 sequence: CASSIGERNTEAFF. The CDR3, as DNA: TGTGCCAGTAGTATCGGGGAGAGGAACACTGAAGCTTTCTTT.